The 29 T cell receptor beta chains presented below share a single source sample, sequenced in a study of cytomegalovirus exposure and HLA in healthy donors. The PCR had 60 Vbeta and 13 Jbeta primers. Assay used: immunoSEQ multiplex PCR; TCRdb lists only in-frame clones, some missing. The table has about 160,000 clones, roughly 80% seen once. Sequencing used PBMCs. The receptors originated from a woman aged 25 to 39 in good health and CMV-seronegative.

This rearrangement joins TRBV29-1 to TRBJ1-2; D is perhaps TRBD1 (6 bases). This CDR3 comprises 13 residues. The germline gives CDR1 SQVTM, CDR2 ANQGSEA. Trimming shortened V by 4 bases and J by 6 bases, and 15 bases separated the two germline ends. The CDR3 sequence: CSVGGGLSNGYTF. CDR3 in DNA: TGCAGCGTTGGGGGGGGGCTGTCGAATGGCTACACCTTC.

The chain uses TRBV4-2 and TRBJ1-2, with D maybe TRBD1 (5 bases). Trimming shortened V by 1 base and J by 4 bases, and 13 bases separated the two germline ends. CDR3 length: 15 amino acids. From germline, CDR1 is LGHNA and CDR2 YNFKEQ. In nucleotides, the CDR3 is TGTGCCAGCAGCCAAGTGGGGGAGGACGGCTATGGCTACACCTTC. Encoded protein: CASSQVGEDGYGYTF.

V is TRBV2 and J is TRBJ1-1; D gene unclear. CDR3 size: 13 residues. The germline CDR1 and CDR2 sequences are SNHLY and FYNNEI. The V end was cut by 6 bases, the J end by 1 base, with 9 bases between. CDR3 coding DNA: TGTGCCAGCAGGTTCTCCGGGAACACTGAAGCTTTCTTT. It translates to CASRFSGNTEAFF.

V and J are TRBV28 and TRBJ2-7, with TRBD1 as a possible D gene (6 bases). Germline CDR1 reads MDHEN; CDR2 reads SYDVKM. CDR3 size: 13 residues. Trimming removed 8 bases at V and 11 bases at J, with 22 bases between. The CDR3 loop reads CASLNNRELRKYF. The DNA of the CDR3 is TGTGCCAGCCTTAATAACAGGGAGTTAAGAAAGTACTTC.

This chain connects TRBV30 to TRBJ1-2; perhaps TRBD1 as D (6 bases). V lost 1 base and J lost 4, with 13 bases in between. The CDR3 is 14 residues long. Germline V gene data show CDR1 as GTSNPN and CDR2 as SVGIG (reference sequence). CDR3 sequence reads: CAWSGGPVFYGYTF. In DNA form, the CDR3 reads TGTGCCTGGAGTGGGGGGCCGGTTTTCTATGGCTACACCTTC.

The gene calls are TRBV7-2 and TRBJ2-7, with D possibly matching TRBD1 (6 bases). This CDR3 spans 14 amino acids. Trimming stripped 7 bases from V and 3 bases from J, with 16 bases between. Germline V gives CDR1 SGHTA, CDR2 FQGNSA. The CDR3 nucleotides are TGTGCCAGCAAAATCCAGGGGCCAGACTACGAGCAGTACTTC. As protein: CASKIQGPDYEQYF.

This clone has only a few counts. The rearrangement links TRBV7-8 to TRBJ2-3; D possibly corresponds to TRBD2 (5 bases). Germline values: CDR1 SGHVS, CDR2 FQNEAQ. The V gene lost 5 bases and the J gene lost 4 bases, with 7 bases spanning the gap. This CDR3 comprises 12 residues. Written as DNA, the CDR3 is TGTGCCAGCAGCCCCGGGGCAGATACGCAGTATTTT. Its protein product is CASSPGADTQYF.

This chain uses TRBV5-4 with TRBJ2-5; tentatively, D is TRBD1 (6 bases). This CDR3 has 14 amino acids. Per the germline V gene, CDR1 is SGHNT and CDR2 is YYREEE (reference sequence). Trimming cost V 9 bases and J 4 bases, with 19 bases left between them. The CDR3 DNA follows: TGTGCCACCAACCCTGGGGGCGCGGGAGAGACCCAGTACTTC. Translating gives CATNPGGAGETQYF.

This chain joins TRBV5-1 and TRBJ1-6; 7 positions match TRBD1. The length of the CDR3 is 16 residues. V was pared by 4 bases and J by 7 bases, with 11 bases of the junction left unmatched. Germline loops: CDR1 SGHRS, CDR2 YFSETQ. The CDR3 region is CASSPGPGQPNSPLHF. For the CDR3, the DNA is TGCGCCAGCAGCCCCGGCCCGGGACAGCCCAATTCACCCCTCCACTTT.

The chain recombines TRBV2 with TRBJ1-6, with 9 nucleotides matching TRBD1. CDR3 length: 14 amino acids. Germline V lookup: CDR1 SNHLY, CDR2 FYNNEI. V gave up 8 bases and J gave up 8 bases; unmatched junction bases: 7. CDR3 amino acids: CASGDRAWDSPLHF. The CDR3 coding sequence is TGTGCCAGCGGGGACAGGGCGTGGGATTCACCCCTCCACTTT.

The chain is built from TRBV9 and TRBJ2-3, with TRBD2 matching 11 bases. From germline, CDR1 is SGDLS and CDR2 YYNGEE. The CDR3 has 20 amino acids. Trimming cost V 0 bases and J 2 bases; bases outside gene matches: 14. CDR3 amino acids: CASSVDPPSRLAGNTDTQYF. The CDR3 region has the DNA TGTGCCAGCAGCGTAGACCCCCCCTCTCGACTAGCGGGGAACACAGATACGCAGTATTTT.

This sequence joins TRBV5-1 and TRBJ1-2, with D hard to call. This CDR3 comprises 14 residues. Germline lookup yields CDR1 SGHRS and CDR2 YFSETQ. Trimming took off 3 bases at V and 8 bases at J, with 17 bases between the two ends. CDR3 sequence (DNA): TGCGCCAGCAGCTCATACAGTGGGTTTGACGGCTACACCTTC. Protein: CASSSYSGFDGYTF.

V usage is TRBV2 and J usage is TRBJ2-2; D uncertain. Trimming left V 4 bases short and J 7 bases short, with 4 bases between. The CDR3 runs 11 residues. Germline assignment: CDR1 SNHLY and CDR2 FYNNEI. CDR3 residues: CASSGYGELFF. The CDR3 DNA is TGTGCCAGCAGTGGTTACGGGGAGCTGTTTTTT.

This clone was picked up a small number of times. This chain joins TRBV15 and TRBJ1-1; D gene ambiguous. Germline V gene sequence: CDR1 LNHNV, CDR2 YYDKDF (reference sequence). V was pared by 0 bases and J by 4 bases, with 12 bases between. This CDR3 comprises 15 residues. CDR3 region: CATSRDLGVSTEAFF. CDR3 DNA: TGTGCCACCAGCAGAGATCTGGGAGTCAGCACTGAAGCTTTCTTT.

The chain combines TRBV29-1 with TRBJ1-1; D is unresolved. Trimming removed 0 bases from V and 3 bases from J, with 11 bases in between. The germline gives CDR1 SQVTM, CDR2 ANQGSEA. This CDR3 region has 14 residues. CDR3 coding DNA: TGCAGCGTTGAAGATGGCAGGATCCACACTGAAGCTTTCTTT. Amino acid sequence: CSVEDGRIHTEAFF.

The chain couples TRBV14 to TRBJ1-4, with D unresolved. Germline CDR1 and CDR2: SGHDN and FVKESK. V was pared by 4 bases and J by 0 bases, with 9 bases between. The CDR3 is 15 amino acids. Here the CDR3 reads CASSRFQTTNEKLFF. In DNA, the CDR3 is TGTGCCAGCAGCCGATTTCAGACAACTAATGAAAAACTGTTTTTT.

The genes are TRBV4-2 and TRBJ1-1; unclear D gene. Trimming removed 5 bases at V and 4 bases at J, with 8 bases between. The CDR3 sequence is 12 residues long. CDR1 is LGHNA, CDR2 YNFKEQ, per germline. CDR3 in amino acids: CASSFSRTEAFF. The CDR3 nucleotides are TGTGCCAGCAGCTTCTCGCGCACTGAAGCTTTCTTT.

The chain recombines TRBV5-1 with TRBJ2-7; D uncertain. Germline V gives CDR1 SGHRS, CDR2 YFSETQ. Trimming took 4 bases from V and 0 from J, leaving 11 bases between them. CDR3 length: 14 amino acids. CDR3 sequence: CASSPDPSSYEQYF. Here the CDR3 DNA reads TGCGCCAGCAGCCCCGATCCTAGCTCCTACGAGCAGTACTTC.

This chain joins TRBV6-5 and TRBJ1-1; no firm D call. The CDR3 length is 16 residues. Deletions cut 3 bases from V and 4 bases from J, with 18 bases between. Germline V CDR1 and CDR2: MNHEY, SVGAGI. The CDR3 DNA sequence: TGTGCCAGCAGTTATGCCGGACTCGGCAAGGCCACTGAAGCTTTCTTT. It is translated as CASSYAGLGKATEAFF.

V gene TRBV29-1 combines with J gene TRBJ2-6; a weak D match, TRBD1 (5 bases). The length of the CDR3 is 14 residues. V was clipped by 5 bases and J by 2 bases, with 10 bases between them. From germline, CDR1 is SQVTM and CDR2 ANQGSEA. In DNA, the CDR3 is TGCAGCGTTTATTTGGGGCCTGGGGCCAACGTCCTGACTTTC. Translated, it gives CSVYLGPGANVLTF. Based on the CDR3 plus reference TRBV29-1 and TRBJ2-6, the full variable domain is SAVISQKPSRDICQRGTSLTIQCQVDSQVTMMFWYRQQPGQSLTLIATANQGSEATYESGFVIDKFPISRPNLTFSTLTVSNMSPEDSSIYLCSVYLGPGANVLTFGAGSRLTVL.

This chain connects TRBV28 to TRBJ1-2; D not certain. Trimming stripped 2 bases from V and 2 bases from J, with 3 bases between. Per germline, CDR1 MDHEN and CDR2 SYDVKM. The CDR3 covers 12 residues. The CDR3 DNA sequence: TGTGCCAGCAGTTTACAGAACTATGGCTACACCTTC. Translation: CASSLQNYGYTF.

CDR3 DNA sequence: TGTGCCAGCAGTTACTCGAGACTAGCGGGTGCATGGGAGTTCTTC. It yields the protein CASSYSRLAGAWEFF. The chain employs TRBV6-6 and TRBJ2-1; TRBD2 matches 10 bases. Trimming removed 0 bases from V and 14 bases from J; junction bases left unmatched: 10. There are 15 residues in the CDR3. CDR1 and CDR2 (germline): MNHNY, SVGAGI (reference sequence).

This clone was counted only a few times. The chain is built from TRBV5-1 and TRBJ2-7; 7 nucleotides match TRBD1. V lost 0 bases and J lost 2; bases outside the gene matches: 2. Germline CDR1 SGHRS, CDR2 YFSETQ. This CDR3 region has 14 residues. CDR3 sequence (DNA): TGCGCCAGCAGCTTGGACAGGGGAACCTACGAGCAGTACTTC. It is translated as CASSLDRGTYEQYF. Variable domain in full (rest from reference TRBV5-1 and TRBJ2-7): KAGVTQTPRYLIKTRGQQVTLSCSPISGHRSVSWYQQTPGQGLQFLFEYFSETQRNKGNFPGRFSGRQFSNSRSEMNVSTLELGDSALYLCASSLDRGTYEQYFGPGTRLTVT.

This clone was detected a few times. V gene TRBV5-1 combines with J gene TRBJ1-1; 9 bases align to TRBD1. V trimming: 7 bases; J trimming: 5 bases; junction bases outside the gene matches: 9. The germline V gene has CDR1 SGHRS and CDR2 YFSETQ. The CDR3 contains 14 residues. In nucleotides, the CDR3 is TGCGCCAGCGGGACCACAGGGGGCCGGACTGAAGCTTTCTTT. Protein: CASGTTGGRTEAFF.

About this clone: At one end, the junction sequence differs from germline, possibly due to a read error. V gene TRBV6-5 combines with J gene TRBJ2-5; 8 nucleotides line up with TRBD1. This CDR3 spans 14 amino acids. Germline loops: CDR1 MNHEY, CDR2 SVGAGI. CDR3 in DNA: TGTGCCAGCAGCCCCGGACAGGGAATGATAGTAGGGCACTTC. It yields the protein CASSPGQGMIVGHF.

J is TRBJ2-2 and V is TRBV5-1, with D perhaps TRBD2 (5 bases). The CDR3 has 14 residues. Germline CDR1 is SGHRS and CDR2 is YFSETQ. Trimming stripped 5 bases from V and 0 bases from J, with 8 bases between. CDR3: CASRVTTNTGELFF. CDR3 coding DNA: TGCGCCAGCAGGGTGACTACGAACACCGGGGAGCTGTTTTTT.

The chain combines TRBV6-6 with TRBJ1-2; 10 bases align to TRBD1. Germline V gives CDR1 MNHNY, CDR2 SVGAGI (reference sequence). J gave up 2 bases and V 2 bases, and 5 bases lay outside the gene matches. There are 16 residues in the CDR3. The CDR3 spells CASSYDLDRGNYGYTF. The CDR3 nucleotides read TGTGCCAGCAGTTACGATTTGGACAGGGGGAACTATGGCTACACCTTC.

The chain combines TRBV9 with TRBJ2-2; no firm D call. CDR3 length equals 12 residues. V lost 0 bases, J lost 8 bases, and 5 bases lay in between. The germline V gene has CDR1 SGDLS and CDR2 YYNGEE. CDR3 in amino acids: CASSVGDGELFF. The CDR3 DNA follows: TGTGCCAGCAGCGTAGGAGATGGGGAGCTGTTTTTT. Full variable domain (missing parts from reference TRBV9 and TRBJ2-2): DSGVTQTPKHLITATGQRVTLRCSPRSGDLSVYWYQQSLDQGLQFLIQYYNGEERAKGNILERFSAQQFPDLHSELNLSSLELGDSALYFCASSVGDGELFFGEGSRLTVL.

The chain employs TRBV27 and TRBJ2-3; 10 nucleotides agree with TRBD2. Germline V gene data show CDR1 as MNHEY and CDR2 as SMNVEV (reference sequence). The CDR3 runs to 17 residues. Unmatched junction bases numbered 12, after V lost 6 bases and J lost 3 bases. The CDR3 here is CASSVAGGPRNTDTQYF. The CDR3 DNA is TGTGCCAGCAGCGTAGCGGGGGGCCCCCGAAATACAGATACGCAGTATTTT.